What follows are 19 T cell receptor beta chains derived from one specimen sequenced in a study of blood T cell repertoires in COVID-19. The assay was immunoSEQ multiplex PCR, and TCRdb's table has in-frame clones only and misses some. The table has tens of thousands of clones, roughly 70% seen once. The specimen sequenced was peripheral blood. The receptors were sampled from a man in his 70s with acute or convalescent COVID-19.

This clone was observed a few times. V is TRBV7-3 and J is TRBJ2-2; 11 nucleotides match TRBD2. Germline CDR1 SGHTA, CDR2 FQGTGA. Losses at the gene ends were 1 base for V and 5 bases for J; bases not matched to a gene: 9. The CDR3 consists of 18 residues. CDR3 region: CASSLSPLAGEGTGELFF. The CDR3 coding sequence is TGTGCCAGCAGCTTAAGTCCACTAGCGGGAGAAGGGACCGGGGAGCTGTTTTTT.

The CDR3 spells CASSLEWSSYNEQFF. CDR3 DNA sequence: TGCGCCAGCAGCTTGGAGTGGAGCTCCTACAATGAGCAGTTCTTC. The genes are TRBV5-1 and TRBJ2-1, with D uncertain. V was cut by 0 bases and J by 0 bases, with 7 bases left in between. This CDR3 contains 15 residues. The germline gives CDR1 SGHRS, CDR2 YFSETQ. Full variable domain (rest looked up from reference TRBV5-1 and TRBJ2-1): KAGVTQTPRYLIKTRGQQVTLSCSPISGHRSVSWYQQTPGQGLQFLFEYFSETQRNKGNFPGRFSGRQFSNSRSEMNVSTLELGDSALYLCASSLEWSSYNEQFFGPGTRLTVL.

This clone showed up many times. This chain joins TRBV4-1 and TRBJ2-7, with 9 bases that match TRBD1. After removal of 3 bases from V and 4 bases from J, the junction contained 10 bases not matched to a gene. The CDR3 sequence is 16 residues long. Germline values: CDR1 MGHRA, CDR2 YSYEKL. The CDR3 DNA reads TGCGCCAGCAGCCAGCTACAGGGGGCCTCCGGTTACGAGCAGTACTTC. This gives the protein CASSQLQGASGYEQYF.

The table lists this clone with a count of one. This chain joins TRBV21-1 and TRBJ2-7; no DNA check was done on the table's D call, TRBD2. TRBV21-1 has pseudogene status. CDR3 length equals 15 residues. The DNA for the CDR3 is TGTGCCAGCAGCAACTTAGCGGGAGGCCTGGGGGAGCAGTACTTC. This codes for CASSNLAGGLGEQYF.

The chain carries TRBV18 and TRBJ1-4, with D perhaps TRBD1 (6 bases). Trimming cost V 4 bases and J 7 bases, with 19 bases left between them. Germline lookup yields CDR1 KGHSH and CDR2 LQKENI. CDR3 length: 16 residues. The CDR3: CASSRDLLTGSEKLFF. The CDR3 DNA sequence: TGTGCCAGCTCACGCGATCTTCTGACAGGAAGTGAAAAACTGTTTTTT.

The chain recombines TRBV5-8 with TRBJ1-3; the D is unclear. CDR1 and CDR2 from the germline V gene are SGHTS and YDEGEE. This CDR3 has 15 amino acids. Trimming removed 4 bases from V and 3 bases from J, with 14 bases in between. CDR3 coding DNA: TGTGCCAGCAGCCGGGGAGAAAAAGTTGGAAACACCATATATTTT. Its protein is CASSRGEKVGNTIYF.

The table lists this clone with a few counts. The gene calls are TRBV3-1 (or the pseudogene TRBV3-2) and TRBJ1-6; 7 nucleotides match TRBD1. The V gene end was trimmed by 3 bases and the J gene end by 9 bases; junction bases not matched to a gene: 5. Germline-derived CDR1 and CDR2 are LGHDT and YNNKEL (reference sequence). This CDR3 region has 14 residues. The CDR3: CASSQTGQGSPLHF. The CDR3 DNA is TGTGCCAGCAGCCAGACAGGGCAAGGTTCACCCCTCCACTTT.

CDR3 sequence reads: CASSRGMADTQYF. The CDR3 DNA reads TGTGCCAGCAGCCGCGGGATGGCAGATACGCAGTATTTT. V and J are TRBV3-1 (or the pseudogene TRBV3-2) and TRBJ2-3; D may be TRBD2 (6 bases). Germline loops: CDR1 LGHDT, CDR2 YNNKEL (reference sequence). V lost 4 bases to trimming and J lost 4 bases, with 9 bases between them. The CDR3 is 13 amino acids.

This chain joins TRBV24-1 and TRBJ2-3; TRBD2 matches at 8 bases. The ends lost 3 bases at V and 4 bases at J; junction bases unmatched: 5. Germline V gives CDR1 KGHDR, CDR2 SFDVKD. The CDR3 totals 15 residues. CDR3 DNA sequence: TGTGCCACCAGTGATACCGCGGGAGGATCAGATACGCAGTATTTT. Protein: CATSDTAGGSDTQYF.

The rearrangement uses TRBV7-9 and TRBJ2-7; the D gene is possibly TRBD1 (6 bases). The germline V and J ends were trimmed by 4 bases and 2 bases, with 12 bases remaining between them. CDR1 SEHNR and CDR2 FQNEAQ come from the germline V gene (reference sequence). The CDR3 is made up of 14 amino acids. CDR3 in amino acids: CASSYGQLPYEQYF. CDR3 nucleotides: TGTGCCAGCAGCTACGGACAGCTCCCCTACGAGCAGTACTTC.

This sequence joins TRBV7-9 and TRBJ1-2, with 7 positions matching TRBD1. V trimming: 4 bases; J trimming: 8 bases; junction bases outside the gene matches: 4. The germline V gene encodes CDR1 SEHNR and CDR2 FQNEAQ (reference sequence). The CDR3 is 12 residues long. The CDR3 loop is CASSWDSRGYTF. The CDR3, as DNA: TGTGCCAGCAGCTGGGACAGTCGAGGCTACACCTTC.

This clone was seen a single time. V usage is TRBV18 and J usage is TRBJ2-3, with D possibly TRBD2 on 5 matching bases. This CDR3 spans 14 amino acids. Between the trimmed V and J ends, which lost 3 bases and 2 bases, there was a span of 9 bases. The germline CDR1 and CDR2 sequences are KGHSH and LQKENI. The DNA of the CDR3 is TGTGCCAGCTCACCGGAGACTAACACAGATACGCAGTATTTT. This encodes CASSPETNTDTQYF.

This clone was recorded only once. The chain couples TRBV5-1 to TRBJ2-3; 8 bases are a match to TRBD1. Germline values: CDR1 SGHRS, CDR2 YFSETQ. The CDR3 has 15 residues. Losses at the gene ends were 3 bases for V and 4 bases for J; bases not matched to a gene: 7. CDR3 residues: CASSSQGATADTQYF. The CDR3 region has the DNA TGCGCCAGCAGCTCTCAGGGGGCGACGGCAGATACGCAGTATTTT.

The CDR3, as DNA: TGCAGCGTTGACAACAGGGGAGTCACCGGGGAGCTGTTTTTT. Translating it yields CSVDNRGVTGELFF. The chain couples TRBV29-1 to TRBJ2-2, with TRBD1 matching 7 bases. Germline V gene data show CDR1 as SQVTM and CDR2 as ANQGSEA. Trimming took 3 bases from V and 4 from J; bases not matched to a gene: 5. CDR3 length: 14 residues.

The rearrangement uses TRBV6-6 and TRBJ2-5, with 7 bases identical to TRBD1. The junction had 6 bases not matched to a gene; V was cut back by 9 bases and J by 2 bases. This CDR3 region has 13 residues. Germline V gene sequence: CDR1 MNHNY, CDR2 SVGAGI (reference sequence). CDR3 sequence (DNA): TGTGCCAGTAGCCGACAGGGACAAGAGACCCAGTACTTC. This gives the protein CASSRQGQETQYF.

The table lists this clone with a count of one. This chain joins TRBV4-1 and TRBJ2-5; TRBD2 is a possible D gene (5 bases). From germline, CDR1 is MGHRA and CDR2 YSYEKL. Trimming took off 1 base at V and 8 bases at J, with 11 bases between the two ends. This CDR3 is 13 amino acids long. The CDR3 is CASSQGGEGTQYF. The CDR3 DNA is TGCGCCAGCAGCCAAGGGGGTGAGGGCACCCAGTACTTC.

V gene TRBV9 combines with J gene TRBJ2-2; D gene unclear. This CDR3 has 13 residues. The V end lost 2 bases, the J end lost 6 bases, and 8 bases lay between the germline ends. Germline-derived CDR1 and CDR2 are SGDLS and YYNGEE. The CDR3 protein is CASSVSPPGELFF. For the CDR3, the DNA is TGTGCCAGCAGCGTGAGCCCGCCCGGGGAGCTGTTTTTT.

The CDR3 DNA reads TGTGCCAGCAGCCGGGTGGGACAGGGGTTGTACATTCAGTACTTC. Protein sequence: CASSRVGQGLYIQYF. V is TRBV7-2 and J is TRBJ2-4; 10 bases are a match to TRBD1. The CDR3 extends over 15 amino acids. The V and J ends lost 5 bases and 8 bases, in that order; junction bases with no gene match: 9. Germline values: CDR1 SGHTA, CDR2 FQGNSA.

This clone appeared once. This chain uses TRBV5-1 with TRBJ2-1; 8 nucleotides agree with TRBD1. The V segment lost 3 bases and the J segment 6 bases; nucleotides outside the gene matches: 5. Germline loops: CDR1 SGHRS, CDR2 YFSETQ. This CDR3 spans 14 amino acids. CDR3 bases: TGCGCCAGCAGCTCCCAGGGGGCGAGCAATGAGCAGTTCTTC. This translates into CASSSQGASNEQFF.